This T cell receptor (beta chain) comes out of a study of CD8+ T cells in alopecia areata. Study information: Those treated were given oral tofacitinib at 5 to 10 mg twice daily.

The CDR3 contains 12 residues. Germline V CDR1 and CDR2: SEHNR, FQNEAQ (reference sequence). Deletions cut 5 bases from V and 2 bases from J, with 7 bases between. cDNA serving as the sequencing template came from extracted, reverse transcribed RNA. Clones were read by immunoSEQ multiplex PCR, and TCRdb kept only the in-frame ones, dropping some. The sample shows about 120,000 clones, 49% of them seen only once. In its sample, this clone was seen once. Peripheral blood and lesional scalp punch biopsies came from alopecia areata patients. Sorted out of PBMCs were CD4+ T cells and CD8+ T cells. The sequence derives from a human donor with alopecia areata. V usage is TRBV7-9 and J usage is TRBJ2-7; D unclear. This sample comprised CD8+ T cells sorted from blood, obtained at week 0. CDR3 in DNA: TGTGCCAGCAGCGACCTAACCTACGAGCAGTACTTC. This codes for CASSDLTYEQYF.